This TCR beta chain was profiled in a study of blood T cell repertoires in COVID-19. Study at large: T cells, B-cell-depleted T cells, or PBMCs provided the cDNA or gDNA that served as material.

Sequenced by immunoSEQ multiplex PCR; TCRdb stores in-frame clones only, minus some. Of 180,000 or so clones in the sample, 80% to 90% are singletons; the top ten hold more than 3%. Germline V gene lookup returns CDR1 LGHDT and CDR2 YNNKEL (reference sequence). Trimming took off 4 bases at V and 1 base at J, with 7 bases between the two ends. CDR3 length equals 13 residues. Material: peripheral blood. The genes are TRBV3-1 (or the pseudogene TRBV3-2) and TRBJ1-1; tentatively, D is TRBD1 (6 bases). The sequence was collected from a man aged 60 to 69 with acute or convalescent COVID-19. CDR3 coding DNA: TGTGCCAGCAGCCCACAGGGGAACACTGAAGCTTTCTTT. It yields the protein CASSPQGNTEAFF.